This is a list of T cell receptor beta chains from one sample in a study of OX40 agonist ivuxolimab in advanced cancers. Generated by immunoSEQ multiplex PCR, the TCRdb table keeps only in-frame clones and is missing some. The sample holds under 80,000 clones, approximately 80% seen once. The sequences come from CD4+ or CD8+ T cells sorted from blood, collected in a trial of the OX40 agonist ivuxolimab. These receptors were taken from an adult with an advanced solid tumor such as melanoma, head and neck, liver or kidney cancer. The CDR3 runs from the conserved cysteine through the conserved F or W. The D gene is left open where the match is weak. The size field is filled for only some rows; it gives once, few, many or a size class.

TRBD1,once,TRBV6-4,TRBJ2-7,CASSDPEGQGPYEQYF,TGTGCCAGCAGTGACCCTGAGGGACAGGGTCCCTACGAGCAGTACTTC
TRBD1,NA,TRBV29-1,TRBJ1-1,CSAKLGQPNTEAFF,TGCAGCGCTAAATTGGGACAGCCGAACACTGAAGCTTTCTTT
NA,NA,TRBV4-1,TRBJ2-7,CASSQEAAGAREQYF,TGCGCCAGCAGCCAAGAGGCGGCGGGGGCGAGGGAGCAGTACTTC
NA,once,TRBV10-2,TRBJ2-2,CASSGSNTGELFF,TGCGCCAGCAGTGGCAGTAACACCGGGGAGCTGTTTTTT
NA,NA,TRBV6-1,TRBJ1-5,CASSEAAGDGQPQHF,TGTGCCAGCAGTGAAGCCGCAGGGGATGGTCAGCCCCAGCATTTT
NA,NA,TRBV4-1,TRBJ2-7,CASSQELLSVSSYEQYF,TGCGCCAGCAGCCAAGAACTCTTGTCAGTAAGCTCCTACGAGCAGTACTTC
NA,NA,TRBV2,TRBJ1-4,CASRALGGTNEKLFF,TGTGCCAGCAGGGCCCTCGGGGGGACAAATGAAAAACTGTTTTTT
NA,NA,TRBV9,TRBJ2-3,CASSASPAGTDTQYF,TGTGCCAGCAGCGCGAGCCCCGCCGGCACAGATACGCAGTATTTT
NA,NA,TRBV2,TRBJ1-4,CASSEERTPNEKLFF,TGTGCCAGCAGTGAAGAAAGGACACCTAATGAAAAACTGTTTTTT
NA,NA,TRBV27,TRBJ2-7,CASTQFRGGYEQYF,TGTGCCAGCACCCAATTTCGGGGCGGGTACGAGCAGTACTTC
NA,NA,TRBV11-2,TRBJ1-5,CASSPGVGSNQPQHF,TGTGCCAGCAGCCCGGGGGTAGGTAGCAATCAGCCCCAGCATTTT
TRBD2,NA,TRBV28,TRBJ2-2,CASSGGGAGTGELFF,TGTGCCAGCAGTGGCGGGGGGGCTGGCACCGGGGAGCTGTTTTTT
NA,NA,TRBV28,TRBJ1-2,CASSGSPGNYGYTF,TGTGCCAGCAGTGGATCTCCGGGTAACTATGGCTACACCTTC
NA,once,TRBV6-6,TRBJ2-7,CASSGSGRGYEQYF,TGTGCCAGCAGTGGGTCTGGACGGGGCTACGAGCAGTACTTC
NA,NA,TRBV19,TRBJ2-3,CASSIGLATGTDTQYF,TGTGCCAGTAGTATCGGTCTAGCAACGGGCACAGATACGCAGTATTTT
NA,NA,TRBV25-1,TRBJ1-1,CASRRTENTEAFF,TGTGCCAGCAGACGGACGGAGAACACTGAAGCTTTCTTT
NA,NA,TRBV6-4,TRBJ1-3,CASSAEGGFGNTIYF,TGTGCCAGCAGTGCGGAGGGCGGCTTTGGAAACACCATATATTTT
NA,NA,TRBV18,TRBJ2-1,CASSISDEQFF,TGTGCCAGCTCAATTTCTGATGAGCAGTTCTTC
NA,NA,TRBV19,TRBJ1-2,CASSISRTGGYTF,TGTGCCAGTAGTATCTCTCGGACGGGAGGCTACACCTTC
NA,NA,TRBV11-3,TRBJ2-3,CASKRGRISDTQYF,TGTGCCAGCAAACGGGGACGCATTTCAGATACGCAGTATTTT
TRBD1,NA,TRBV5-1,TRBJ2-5,CASSSGDRGPGETQYF,TGCGCCAGCAGCTCCGGGGACAGGGGGCCGGGCGAGACCCAGTACTTC
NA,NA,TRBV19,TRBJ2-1,CASSIYRSSYNEQFF,TGTGCCAGTAGTATTTATCGTAGCTCCTACAATGAGCAGTTCTTC
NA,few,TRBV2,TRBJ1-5,CASRGNSNQPQHF,TGTGCCAGCAGAGGTAATAGCAATCAGCCCCAGCATTTT
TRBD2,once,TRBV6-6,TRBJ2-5,CASGTLAGKGTQYF,TGTGCCAGCGGGACTCTAGCGGGGAAAGGGACCCAGTACTTC
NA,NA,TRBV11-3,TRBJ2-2,CASSHNLRASNTGELFF,TGTGCCAGCAGCCACAACCTCCGGGCCTCCAACACCGGGGAGCTGTTTTTT
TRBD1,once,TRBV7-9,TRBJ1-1,CASSKPGQVNTEAFF,TGTGCCAGCAGCAAACCGGGACAGGTGAACACTGAAGCTTTCTTT
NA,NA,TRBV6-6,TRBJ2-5,CAGAKGGSETQYF,TGTGCCGGGGCCAAAGGGGGGTCCGAGACCCAGTACTTC
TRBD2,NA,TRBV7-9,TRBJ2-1,CASSLAGGHNEQFF,TGTGCCAGCAGCTTGGCGGGGGGGCACAATGAGCAGTTCTTC
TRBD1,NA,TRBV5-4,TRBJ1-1,CASSPGGEGAITEAFF,TGTGCCAGCAGTCCCGGAGGTGAGGGGGCGATCACTGAAGCTTTCTTT
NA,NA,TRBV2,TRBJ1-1,CASSKSSGTVNTEAFF,TGTGCCAGCAGTAAATCATCCGGGACGGTAAACACTGAAGCTTTCTTT
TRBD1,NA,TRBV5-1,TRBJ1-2,CASSTGQGYGYTF,TGCGCCAGCAGTACCGGACAGGGCTATGGCTACACCTTC
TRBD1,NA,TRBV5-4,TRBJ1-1,CASSQTGAEAFF,TGTGCCAGCAGCCAAACAGGGGCTGAAGCTTTCTTT
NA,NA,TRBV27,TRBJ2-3,CASRPNTGRTDTQYF,TGTGCCAGCAGACCAAACACAGGCCGCACAGATACGCAGTATTTT
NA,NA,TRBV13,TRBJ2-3,CASSFSGPDTQYF,TGTGCCAGCAGCTTTTCCGGGCCCGATACGCAGTATTTT
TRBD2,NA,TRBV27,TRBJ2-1,CASSFWTSGSSYNEQFF,TGTGCCAGCAGTTTCTGGACTAGCGGGAGCTCCTACAATGAGCAGTTCTTC
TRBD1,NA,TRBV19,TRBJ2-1,CASSMLDRAREQFF,TGTGCCAGTAGTATGCTGGACAGGGCCAGGGAGCAGTTCTTC
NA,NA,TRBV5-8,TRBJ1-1,CASSLARKRDTEAFF,TGTGCCAGCAGCTTGGCCCGGAAAAGGGACACTGAAGCTTTCTTT
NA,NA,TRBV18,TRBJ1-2,CASSPQTDHYGYTF,TGTGCCAGCTCACCACAGACAGATCACTATGGCTACACCTTC
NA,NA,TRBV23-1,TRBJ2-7,CATNRDRRSYEQYF,TGCGCCACCAACCGGGACCGGAGATCCTACGAGCAGTACTTC
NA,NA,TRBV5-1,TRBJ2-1,CASSTPDIYYNEQFF,TGCGCCAGCAGCACCCCCGACATCTACTACAATGAGCAGTTCTTC
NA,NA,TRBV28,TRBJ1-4,CASSLIKSGEKLFF,TGTGCCAGCAGTTTGATAAAGTCGGGTGAAAAACTGTTTTTT